This T cell receptor (beta chain) was documented in a study of beta chain features in type 1 diabetes. The CDR3 runs to 17 residues. The germline V gene encodes CDR1 LGHNA and CDR2 YNFKEQ. Trimming stripped 6 bases from V and 1 base from J, with 16 bases between. Expressed TCRB transcripts were sequenced because the isolated RNA had all been reverse transcribed beforehand. Libraries were prepared by immunoSEQ multiplex PCR; TCRdb keeps only in-frame clonotypes and omits some of them. The table includes over 150,000 clones, about 8.1% detected once. This clone has only a few counts. This clonotype was sampled from a man in his late teens or twenties in good health. The sample was central memory CD4+ T cells from blood. The chain joins TRBV4-2 to TRBJ2-6; a weak D match, TRBD1 (5 bases). The CDR3, as DNA: TGTGCCAGCAGACCAGGGTCACCGGCGTCTGGGGCCAACGTCCTGACTTTC. It translates to CASRPGSPASGANVLTF.